This passage covers 5 T cell receptor delta chains from one sample sequenced in a study of γδ T cells in repeated Plasmodium falciparum infection. Gammadelta T cells were flow-sorted from PBMC into Vgamma9/Vdelta2+ and Vdelta2-negative populations for bulk analysis. TCRdb re-analyzed the multiplex PCR reads via CATT. The sample carries 90,000 to 95,000 delta-chain clones, 0.9% to 1% recorded once. Specimen: gamma-delta T cells from blood. The source of these receptors is a pool of human donors (malaria-infected and uninfected, not separated).

This clone turned up a few times. Since a far larger clone is one base different, this is likely a read error. Other nucleotide sequences in the sample specify the same CDR3. V gene TRDV1 combines with J gene TRDJ1; perhaps TRDD3 as D (6 bases). The J gene, missing from TCRdb, was assigned here through DNA to germline matching. The CDR3 is 22 residues long. The V end was cut by 9 bases, the J end by 0 bases, with 38 bases between. Germline assignment: CDR1 TSWWSYY and CDR2 QGS. CDR3 sequence: CALFGEDPNIKLGSLYTDKLIF. The DNA of the CDR3 is TGTGCTCTCTTTGGGGAGGACCCTAACATTAAACTGGGTTCTCTGTACACCGATAAACTCATCTTT.

This clone was counted between two and nine times. The TCRdb protein, from a much larger clone, departs from this DNA's translation at residue 14, likely by read error; the protein shown derives from the DNA. The chain carries TRDV1 and TRDJ1, with D possibly matching TRDD3 (5 bases). Germline V lookup: CDR1 TSWWSYY, CDR2 QGS. This CDR3 spans 17 amino acids. The V and J ends lost 4 bases and 9 bases respectively, with 27 bases between them. The CDR3 nucleotides read TGTGCTCTTGGGGGACATTCCCCCGGTGTGGGTTGGGGTGAACTCATCTTT. This translates into CALGGHSPGVGWGELIF.

This clone was counted at least ten times. This rearrangement joins TRDV1 to TRDJ1; 9 bases map to TRDD3. V dropped 0 bases and J dropped 0; count of bases not matched to a gene: 20. Germline V CDR1 and CDR2: TSWWSYY, QGS. This CDR3 has 22 residues. CDR3 in DNA: TGTGCTCTTGGGGAACTAGCCTTAGTGTTGGGGATACGTGGATTTTACACCGATAAACTCATCTTT. It specifies CALGELALVLGIRGFYTDKLIF.

A remark on this clone: The mismatch at residue 17 between this DNA's translation and the TCRdb protein of a much larger clone likely reflects a read error; the protein shown is translated from the DNA. No J gene was assigned, while the V gene was called as TRDV1; the D call TRDD3 from the table was never checked on the DNA. The CDR3 spans 19 residues. CDR1 TSWWSYY and CDR2 QGS come from the germline V gene. CDR3 region: CALGVFLLGTGGYRNKHIF. The CDR3 DNA sequence: TGTGCTCTTGGGGTATTCCTACTTGGAACTGGGGGATACAGGAATAAACACATCTTT.

This clone turned up a few times. A far bigger clonotype differs at one base, so this is likely a read error. The sample holds other DNA sequences that translate to the same CDR3. V gene TRDV1 combines with J gene TRDJ1; the match to TRDD3 covers 9 bases. The J gene, absent from TCRdb, was called here by matching the DNA to germline. Germline V CDR1 and CDR2: TSWWSYY, QGS. The V and J ends lost 1 base and 0 bases, in that order; junction bases with no gene match: 9. This CDR3 region has 18 residues. CDR3 protein: CALGERPGGSPYTDKLIF. In nucleotides, the CDR3 is TGTGCTCTTGGGGAACGCCCTGGGGGATCACCGTACACCGATAAACTCATCTTT.